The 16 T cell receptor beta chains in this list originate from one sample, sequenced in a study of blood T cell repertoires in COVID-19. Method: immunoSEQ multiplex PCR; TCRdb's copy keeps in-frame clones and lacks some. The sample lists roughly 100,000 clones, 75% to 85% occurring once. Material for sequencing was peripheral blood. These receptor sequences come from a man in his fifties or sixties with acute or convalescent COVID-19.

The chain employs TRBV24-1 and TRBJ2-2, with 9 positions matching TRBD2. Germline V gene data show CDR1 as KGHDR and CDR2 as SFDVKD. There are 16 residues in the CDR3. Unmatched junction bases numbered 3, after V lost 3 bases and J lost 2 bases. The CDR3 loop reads CATSDLTSGNTGELFF. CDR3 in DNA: TGTGCCACCAGTGATCTGACTAGCGGCAACACCGGGGAGCTGTTTTTT.

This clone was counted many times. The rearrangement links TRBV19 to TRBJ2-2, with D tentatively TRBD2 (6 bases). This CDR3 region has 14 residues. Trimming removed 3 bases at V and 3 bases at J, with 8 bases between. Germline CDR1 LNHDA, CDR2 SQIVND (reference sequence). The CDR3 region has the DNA TGTGCCAGTAGTATGGGGACTGACACCGGGGAGCTGTTTTTT. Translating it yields CASSMGTDTGELFF.

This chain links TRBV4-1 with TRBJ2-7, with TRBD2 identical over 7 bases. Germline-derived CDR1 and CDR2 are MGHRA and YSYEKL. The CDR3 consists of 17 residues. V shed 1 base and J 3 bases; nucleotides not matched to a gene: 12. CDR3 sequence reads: CASSQVGGGSDLYEQYF. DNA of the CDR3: TGCGCCAGCAGCCAAGTTGGGGGGGGATCGGACCTCTACGAGCAGTACTTC.

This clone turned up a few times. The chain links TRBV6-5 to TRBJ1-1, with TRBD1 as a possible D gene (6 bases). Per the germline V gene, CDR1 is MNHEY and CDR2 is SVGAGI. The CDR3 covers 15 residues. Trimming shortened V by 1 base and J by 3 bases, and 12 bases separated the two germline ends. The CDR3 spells CASSYLSQGYTEAFF. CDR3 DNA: TGTGCCAGCAGTTACTTGTCCCAGGGGTACACTGAAGCTTTCTTT.

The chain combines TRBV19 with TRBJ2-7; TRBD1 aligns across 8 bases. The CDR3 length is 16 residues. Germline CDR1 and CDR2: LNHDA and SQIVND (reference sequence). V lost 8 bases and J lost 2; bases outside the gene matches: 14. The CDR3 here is CASAPYFRGQAYEQYF. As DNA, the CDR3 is TGTGCCAGTGCGCCCTACTTCAGGGGGCAGGCCTACGAGCAGTACTTC.

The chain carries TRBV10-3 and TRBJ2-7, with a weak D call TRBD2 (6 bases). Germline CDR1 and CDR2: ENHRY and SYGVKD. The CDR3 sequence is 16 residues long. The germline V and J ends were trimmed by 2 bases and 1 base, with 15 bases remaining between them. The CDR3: CAISEGNRRESYEQYF. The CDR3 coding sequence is TGTGCCATCAGTGAGGGCAACAGGAGGGAGTCCTACGAGCAGTACTTC.

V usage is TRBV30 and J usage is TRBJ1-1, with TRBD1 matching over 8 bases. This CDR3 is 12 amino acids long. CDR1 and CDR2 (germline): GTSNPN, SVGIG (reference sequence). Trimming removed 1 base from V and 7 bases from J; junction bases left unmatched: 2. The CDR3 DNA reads TGTGCCTGGAGTGGACAGGGGTATGAAGCTTTCTTT. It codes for CAWSGQGYEAFF.

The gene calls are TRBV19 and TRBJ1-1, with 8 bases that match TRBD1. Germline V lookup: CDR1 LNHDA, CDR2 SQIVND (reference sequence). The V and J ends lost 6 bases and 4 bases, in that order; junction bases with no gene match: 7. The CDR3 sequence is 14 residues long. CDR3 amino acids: CASRPRGRSTEAFF. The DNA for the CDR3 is TGTGCCAGTAGACCCAGGGGGCGCAGCACTGAAGCTTTCTTT.

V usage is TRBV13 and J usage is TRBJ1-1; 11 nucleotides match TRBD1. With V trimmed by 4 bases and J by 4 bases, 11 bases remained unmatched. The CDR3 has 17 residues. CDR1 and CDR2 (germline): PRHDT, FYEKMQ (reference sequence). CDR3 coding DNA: TGTGCCAGCAGCTCAGAAACCGGGACAGGGGGGGGCACTGAAGCTTTCTTT. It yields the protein CASSSETGTGGGTEAFF.

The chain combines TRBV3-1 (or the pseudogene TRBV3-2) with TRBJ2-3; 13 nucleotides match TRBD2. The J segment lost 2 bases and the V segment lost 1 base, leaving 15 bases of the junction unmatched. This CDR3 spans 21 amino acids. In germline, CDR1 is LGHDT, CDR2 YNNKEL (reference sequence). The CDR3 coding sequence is TGTGCCAGCAGCCAAGGCATAACTAGAGGGGGACTAGCGGGGACCACAGATACGCAGTATTTT. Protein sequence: CASSQGITRGGLAGTTDTQYF.

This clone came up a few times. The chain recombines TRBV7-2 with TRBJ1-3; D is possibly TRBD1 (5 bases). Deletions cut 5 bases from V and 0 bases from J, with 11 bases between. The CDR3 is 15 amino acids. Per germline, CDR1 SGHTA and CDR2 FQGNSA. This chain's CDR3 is CASSQGGRSGNTIYF. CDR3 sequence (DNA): TGTGCCAGCAGCCAGGGAGGACGCTCTGGAAACACCATATATTTT.

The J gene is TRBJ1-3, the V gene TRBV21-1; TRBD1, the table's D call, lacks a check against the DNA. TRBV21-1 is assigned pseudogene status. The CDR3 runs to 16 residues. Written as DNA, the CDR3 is TGTGCCAGCAGCAAAGCGGGGGGACAGCCTGGAAACACCATATATTTT. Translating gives CASSKAGGQPGNTIYF.

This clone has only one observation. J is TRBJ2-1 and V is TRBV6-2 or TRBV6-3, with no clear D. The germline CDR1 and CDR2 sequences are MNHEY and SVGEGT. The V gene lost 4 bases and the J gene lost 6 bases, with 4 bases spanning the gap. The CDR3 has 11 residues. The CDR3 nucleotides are TGTGCCAGCAGTTCGTCCAATGAGCAGTTCTTC. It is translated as CASSSSNEQFF.

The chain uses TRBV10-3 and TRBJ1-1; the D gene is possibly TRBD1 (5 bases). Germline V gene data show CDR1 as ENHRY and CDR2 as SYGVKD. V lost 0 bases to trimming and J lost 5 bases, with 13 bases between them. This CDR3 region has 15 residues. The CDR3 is CAISESQGKDTEAFF. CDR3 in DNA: TGTGCCATCAGTGAGTCCCAGGGAAAAGATACTGAAGCTTTCTTT.

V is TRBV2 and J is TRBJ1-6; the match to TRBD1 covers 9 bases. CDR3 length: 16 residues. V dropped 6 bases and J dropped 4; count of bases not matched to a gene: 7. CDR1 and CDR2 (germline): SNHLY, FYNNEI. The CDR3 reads CASSVDRGGYNSPLHF. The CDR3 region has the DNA TGTGCCAGCAGCGTGGACAGGGGCGGTTATAATTCACCCCTCCACTTT.

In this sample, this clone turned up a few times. CDR3 sequence (DNA): TGTGCCAGTAGATACAGGGATGGGTCCTATGGCTACACCTTC. This sequence encodes CASRYRDGSYGYTF. The chain has TRBV19 and TRBJ1-2, with a possible D match to TRBD1 (6 bases). This CDR3 contains 14 residues. Germline V gene data show CDR1 as LNHDA and CDR2 as SQIVND (reference sequence). Trimming pared 6 bases from V and 4 bases from J, leaving 15 bases between. The full variable domain, rest sourced from reference TRBV19 and TRBJ1-2, is DGGITQSPKYLFRKEGQNVTLSCEQNLNHDAMYWYRQDPGQGLRLIYYSQIVNDFQKGDIAEGYSVSREKKESFPLTVTSAQKNPTAFYLCASRYRDGSYGYTFGSGTRLTVV.